Shown below are 29 T cell receptor beta chains from a single sample sequenced in a study of graft-versus-host responses after intestinal transplantation. Antigens for these TCRs are unknown. Only in-frame clones appear in the TCRdb table, and some are missing; sequencing was by immunoSEQ multiplex PCR. This table has roughly 120,000 clones, approximately 95% appearing once. The specimen was unstimulated CD8+ T cells sorted from spleen or lymph node cells, collected before intestinal transplant. Receptors were obtained from a human donor who received an intestinal transplant.

The CDR3 here is CASSFRPDTEAFF. As DNA, the CDR3 is TGTGCCAGCAGTTTTAGGCCAGACACTGAAGCTTTCTTT. This chain uses TRBV28 with TRBJ1-1, with D unresolved. The CDR3 has 13 amino acids. In germline, CDR1 is MDHEN, CDR2 SYDVKM. The ends were cut back, 3 bases at V and 3 bases at J, with 8 bases in the middle.

The chain uses TRBV9 and TRBJ2-3; 9 bases fit TRBD2. With V trimmed by 6 bases and J by 2 bases, 13 bases remained unmatched. CDR1 is SGDLS, CDR2 YYNGEE, per germline. This CDR3 comprises 17 residues. This CDR3 is CASTPPLTSGYTDTQYF. In DNA form, the CDR3 reads TGTGCCAGCACCCCACCCCTGACTAGCGGTTACACAGATACGCAGTATTTT.

V is TRBV28 and J is TRBJ1-2, with D uncertain. The CDR3 extends over 11 amino acids. Looked up from germline, CDR1 is MDHEN and CDR2 is SYDVKM. V was clipped by 8 bases and J by 8 bases, with 12 bases between them. CDR3 residues: CASSLWEGYTF. CDR3 DNA sequence: TGTGCCAGCTCTCTCTGGGAGGGCTACACCTTC.

In DNA, the CDR3 is TGTGCCAGCGAGCGGGAGCGCTCCTACGAGCAGTACTTC. Translated, it gives CASERERSYEQYF. The chain recombines TRBV28 with TRBJ2-7, with 8 bases matching TRBD2. CDR3 length: 13 residues. Germline loops: CDR1 MDHEN, CDR2 SYDVKM. Germline trimming cut 8 bases from V and 0 bases from J; bases unmatched to any gene: 3.

DNA of the CDR3: TGTGCCAGCTCGCCCCCCCTTAGCGGGCTCAATGAGCAGTTCTTC. Its translation is CASSPPLSGLNEQFF. The chain couples TRBV7-9 to TRBJ2-1; 7 bases align to TRBD2. The trim removed 8 bases at V and 6 bases at J, leaving 13 bases unmatched. CDR3 size: 15 residues. Germline CDR1 and CDR2: SEHNR and FQNEAQ (reference sequence).

V and J are TRBV19 and TRBJ1-1; D not resolved. There are 14 residues in the CDR3. V was pared by 1 base and J by 4 bases, with 10 bases between. Germline V gene data show CDR1 as LNHDA and CDR2 as SQIVND (reference sequence). This CDR3 reads CASSIAEGSTEAFF. The CDR3 DNA reads TGTGCCAGTAGTATAGCTGAGGGTAGCACTGAAGCTTTCTTT.

The chain has TRBV28 and TRBJ2-2, with 8 nucleotides matching TRBD1. Germline V gene lookup returns CDR1 MDHEN and CDR2 SYDVKM. The CDR3 contains 15 residues. V was pared by 4 bases and J by 6 bases, with 7 bases of the junction left unmatched. CDR3 region: CASSYGQGVPGELFF. DNA for the CDR3: TGTGCCAGCAGTTATGGACAGGGTGTTCCCGGGGAGCTGTTTTTT. The full variable domain, its missing parts supplied by reference TRBV28 and TRBJ2-2, is DVKVTQSSRYLVKRTGEKVFLECVQDMDHENMFWYRQDPGLGLRLIYFSYDVKMKEKGDIPEGYSVSREKKERFSLILESASTNQTSMYLCASSYGQGVPGELFFGEGSRLTVL.

This rearrangement joins TRBV7-9 to TRBJ2-7, with TRBD2 as a possible D gene (6 bases). The CDR3 contains 11 residues. With 11 bases removed from V and 5 bases from J, the gap between germline ends came to 13 bases. CDR1 and CDR2 from the germline V gene are SEHNR and FQNEAQ (reference sequence). CDR3 amino acids: CASPGDDEQYF. DNA of the CDR3: TGTGCCTCCCCGGGAGATGACGAGCAGTACTTC. Full variable domain (rest looked up from reference TRBV7-9 and TRBJ2-7): DTGVSQNPRHKITKRGQNVTFRCDPISEHNRLYWYRQTLGQGPEFLTYFQNEAQLEKSRLLSDRFSAERPKGSFSTLEIQRTEQGDSAMYLCASPGDDEQYFGPGTRLTVT.

The J gene is TRBJ2-1, the V gene TRBV27, with 9 bases lining up with TRBD2. Trimming removed 3 bases from V and 7 bases from J; junction bases left unmatched: 4. The germline V gene encodes CDR1 MNHEY and CDR2 SMNVEV (reference sequence). CDR3 size: 14 residues. DNA for the CDR3: TGTGCCAGCAGTTTTGGTAGCGGGAGTAATGAGCAGTTCTTC. Translated, it gives CASSFGSGSNEQFF.

This clone showed up just once. The chain has TRBV7-3 and TRBJ2-7; tentatively, D is TRBD2 (5 bases). Trimming removed 2 bases from V and 5 bases from J, with 10 bases in between. This CDR3 has 13 residues. CDR1 is SGHTA, CDR2 FQGTGA, per germline. The CDR3 loop reads CASSLSGSDEQYF. DNA for the CDR3: TGTGCCAGCAGCTTATCGGGGTCCGACGAGCAGTACTTC. Combining the CDR3 with reference TRBV7-3 and TRBJ2-7 gives the whole variable domain GAGVSQTPSNKVTEKGKYVELRCDPISGHTALYWYRQSLGQGPEFLIYFQGTGAADDSGLPNDRFFAVRPEGSVSTLKIQRTERGDSAVYLCASSLSGSDEQYFGPGTRLTVT.

This chain connects TRBV12-5 to TRBJ1-1, with 7 nucleotides matching TRBD1. The germline CDR1 and CDR2 sequences are LGHNT and FRNRAP. V lost 1 base and J lost 4; bases outside the gene matches: 15. The CDR3 totals 18 residues. The DNA for the CDR3 is TGTGCTAGTGGTTTGGAGAAGACAGGGAGCCAGTTGTCCACTGAAGCTTTCTTT. It encodes CASGLEKTGSQLSTEAFF. The whole variable domain, filled in from reference TRBV12-5 and TRBJ1-1, reads DARVTQTPRHKVTEMGQEVTMRCQPILGHNTVFWYRQTMMQGLELLAYFRNRAPLDDSGMPKDRFSAEMPDATLATLKIQPSEPRDSAVYFCASGLEKTGSQLSTEAFFGQGTRLTVV.

CDR3 sequence reads: CASSYNRQGTNTEAFF. The CDR3 DNA is TGTGCCAGCAGCTACAATAGACAGGGGACGAACACTGAAGCTTTCTTT. The V call is TRBV9, the J call TRBJ1-1; TRBD1 matches 8 bases. Looked up from germline, CDR1 is SGDLS and CDR2 is YYNGEE. The CDR3 spans 16 residues. After removal of 4 bases from V and 1 base from J, the junction contained 9 bases not matched to a gene.

J is TRBJ1-1 and V is TRBV25-1; D is unclear. CDR1 is MGHDK and CDR2 is SYGVNS in the germline V gene. Trimming removed 2 bases at V and 5 bases at J, with 9 bases between. This CDR3 has 13 amino acids. CDR3 DNA sequence: TGTGCCAGCAGTGAAAAGGATTGGACTGAAGCTTTCTTT. This encodes CASSEKDWTEAFF.

The CDR3 bases are TGTGCCAGCAGCGTAGGTGAGAGAGGGCTAGCGGGTCTCAATGAGCAGTTCTTC. Amino acid sequence: CASSVGERGLAGLNEQFF. The chain combines TRBV9 with TRBJ2-1, with 8 bases lining up with TRBD2. This CDR3 is built from 18 residues. Losses at the gene ends were 0 bases for V and 6 bases for J; bases not matched to a gene: 14. Germline V CDR1 and CDR2: SGDLS, YYNGEE.

The chain recombines TRBV9 with TRBJ1-3, with D maybe TRBD1 (5 bases). CDR1 SGDLS and CDR2 YYNGEE come from the germline V gene. The CDR3 has 18 amino acids. V was shortened by 0 bases and J by 0 bases, with 16 bases between the two germline ends. The CDR3 DNA sequence: TGTGCCAGCAGCGTAGGAAATATGGGGCATAGCTCTGGAAACACCATATATTTT. Its translation: CASSVGNMGHSSGNTIYF.

J is TRBJ2-1 and V is TRBV6-5; no reliable D call. Between the trimmed V and J ends, which lost 7 bases and 4 bases, there was a span of 8 bases. In germline, CDR1 is MNHEY, CDR2 SVGAGI. The CDR3 is made up of 12 amino acids. CDR3 nucleotide sequence: TGTGCCAGCAACTTCCCTTACAATGAGCAGTTCTTC. It yields the protein CASNFPYNEQFF.

The genes are TRBV5-1 and TRBJ2-1; D is unclear. Trimming removed 0 bases at V and 5 bases at J, with 3 bases between. In germline, CDR1 is SGHRS, CDR2 YFSETQ. This CDR3 is 12 amino acids long. The DNA of the CDR3 is TGCGCCAGCAGCTTGGGCGACAATGAGCAGTTCTTC. Translating it yields CASSLGDNEQFF.

The gene calls are TRBV4-2 and TRBJ1-3; 8 bases match TRBD1. The CDR3 extends over 16 amino acids. From germline, CDR1 is LGHNA and CDR2 YNFKEQ. V lost 4 bases, J lost 6 bases, and 11 bases stayed unmatched. In DNA form, the CDR3 reads TGTGCCAGCAGCCGACTCCGGGACAGGTTGCTAAACACCATATATTTT. Translating gives CASSRLRDRLLNTIYF.

J is TRBJ2-5 and V is TRBV18; unclear D gene. V was clipped by 3 bases and J by 5 bases, with 4 bases between them. CDR3 length equals 11 residues. Per germline, CDR1 KGHSH and CDR2 LQKENI. CDR3 sequence: CASSPQETQYF. CDR3 in DNA: TGTGCCAGCTCACCTCAGGAGACCCAGTACTTC.

This clone was seen only once. This sequence joins TRBV4-2 and TRBJ2-2; no definite D call. This CDR3 is 14 amino acids long. Per the germline V gene, CDR1 is LGHNA and CDR2 is YNFKEQ. V shed 0 bases and J shed 5 bases, with 7 bases lying between them. Written as DNA, the CDR3 is TGTGCCAGCAGCCAAGAATTTGATACCGGGGAGCTGTTTTTT. This codes for CASSQEFDTGELFF.

The V and J genes are TRBV9 and TRBJ2-3; the match to TRBD1 covers 10 bases. CDR3 length: 16 amino acids. The J segment lost 1 base and the V segment lost 4 bases, leaving 6 bases of the junction unmatched. Germline V lookup: CDR1 SGDLS, CDR2 YYNGEE. The CDR3 DNA is TGTGCCAGCAGCCCTTCTGGGACAGGGGGCACAGATACGCAGTATTTT. Protein product: CASSPSGTGGTDTQYF.

This chain links TRBV28 with TRBJ1-1; TRBD1 might be the D (6 bases). V gave up 5 bases and J gave up 1 base, with 17 bases separating them. The CDR3 covers 16 residues. CDR1 and CDR2 (germline): MDHEN, SYDVKM. The CDR3 protein is CASSGSLGAWNTEAFF. The CDR3 bases are TGTGCCAGCAGTGGGAGTCTGGGGGCGTGGAACACTGAAGCTTTCTTT.

The chain employs TRBV28 and TRBJ1-1, with D uncertain. V lost 3 bases, J lost 0 bases, and 8 bases lay in between. The CDR3 consists of 14 residues. Germline V CDR1 and CDR2: MDHEN, SYDVKM. In DNA, the CDR3 is TGTGCCAGCAGTTTTGGGTACTTGAACACTGAAGCTTTCTTT. Translated: CASSFGYLNTEAFF. Using reference TRBV28 and TRBJ1-1 for the parts outside the CDR3, the full variable domain is DVKVTQSSRYLVKRTGEKVFLECVQDMDHENMFWYRQDPGLGLRLIYFSYDVKMKEKGDIPEGYSVSREKKERFSLILESASTNQTSMYLCASSFGYLNTEAFFGQGTRLTVV.

The chain has TRBV9 and TRBJ1-1; D unclear. CDR3 length: 12 amino acids. Germline-derived CDR1 and CDR2 are SGDLS and YYNGEE. Trimming took off 4 bases at V and 12 bases at J, with 16 bases between the two ends. CDR3: CASSPLNTEPFF. CDR3 coding DNA: TGTGCCAGCAGCCCTTTGAACACTGAGCCTTTCTTT.

The chain joins TRBV15 to TRBJ2-1; 7 nucleotides match TRBD2. Per germline, CDR1 LNHNV and CDR2 YYDKDF (reference sequence). Germline trimming cut 5 bases from V and 5 bases from J; bases unmatched to any gene: 9. This CDR3 region has 15 residues. CDR3: CATSPREGFDNEQFF. CDR3 DNA: TGTGCCACCAGCCCGAGGGAGGGCTTTGACAATGAGCAGTTCTTC.

The chain uses TRBV7-9 and TRBJ1-1, with TRBD1 as a possible D gene (6 bases). Per the germline V gene, CDR1 is SEHNR and CDR2 is FQNEAQ (reference sequence). This CDR3 comprises 14 residues. Trimming cost V 6 bases and J 1 base, with 12 bases left between them. The CDR3 protein is CASRLGQTNTEAFF. The CDR3 nucleotides read TGTGCCAGCAGGCTAGGACAGACGAACACTGAAGCTTTCTTT.

The chain joins TRBV13 to TRBJ2-7, with D unresolved. V lost 0 bases and J lost 3, with 3 bases in between. Germline V lookup: CDR1 PRHDT, CDR2 FYEKMQ (reference sequence). CDR3 length equals 12 residues. The DNA of the CDR3 is TGTGCCAGCAGCTTAGGCCGCTACGAGCAGTACTTC. Residues: CASSLGRYEQYF.

The chain combines TRBV5-5 with TRBJ2-1; tentatively, D is TRBD2 (6 bases). This CDR3 has 16 residues. Trimming cost V 2 bases and J 2 bases, with 14 bases left between them. Per the germline V gene, CDR1 is SGHKS and CDR2 is YYEKEE (reference sequence). Here the CDR3 reads CASSFYAGPPYNEQFF. CDR3 bases: TGTGCCAGCAGCTTCTATGCGGGACCACCCTACAATGAGCAGTTCTTC. Based on the CDR3 plus reference TRBV5-5 and TRBJ2-1, the full variable domain is DAGVTQSPTHLIKTRGQQVTLRCSPISGHKSVSWYQQVLGQGPQFIFQYYEKEERGRGNFPDRFSARQFPNYSSELNVNALLLGDSALYLCASSFYAGPPYNEQFFGPGTRLTVL.

The V call is TRBV6-6, the J call TRBJ1-2, with D unresolved. The CDR3 loop spans 16 amino acids. Germline CDR1 MNHNY, CDR2 SVGAGI (reference sequence). V was cut by 0 bases and J by 4 bases, with 15 bases left in between. The CDR3 reads CASSYSTGPSSYGYTF. DNA for the CDR3: TGTGCCAGCAGTTACTCGACTGGGCCTAGCTCCTATGGCTACACCTTC.